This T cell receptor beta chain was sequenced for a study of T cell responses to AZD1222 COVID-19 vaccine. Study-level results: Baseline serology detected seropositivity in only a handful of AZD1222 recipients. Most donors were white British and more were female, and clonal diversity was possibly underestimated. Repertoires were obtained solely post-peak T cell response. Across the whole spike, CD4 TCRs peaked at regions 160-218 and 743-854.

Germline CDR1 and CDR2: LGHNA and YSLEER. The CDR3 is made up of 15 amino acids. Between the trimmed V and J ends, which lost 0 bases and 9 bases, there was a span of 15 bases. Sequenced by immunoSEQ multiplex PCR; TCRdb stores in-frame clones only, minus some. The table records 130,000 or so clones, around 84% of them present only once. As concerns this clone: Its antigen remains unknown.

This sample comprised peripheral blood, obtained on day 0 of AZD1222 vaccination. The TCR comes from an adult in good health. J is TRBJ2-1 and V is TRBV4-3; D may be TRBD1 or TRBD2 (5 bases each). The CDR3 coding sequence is TGCGCCAGCAGCCAAGAGGTGCAGGGCGGGCGTGAGCAGTTCTTC. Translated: CASSQEVQGGREQFF.